The clone carrying this T cell receptor (beta chain) was detected only once. The CDR3 extends over 14 amino acids. Germline V gene sequence: CDR1 MNHEY, CDR2 SVGAGI. V gave up 4 bases and J gave up 0 bases, with 9 bases separating them. The data belong to a study of cytomegalovirus exposure and HLA in healthy donors. Study details: A subsequent analysis reported that the roughly 120 validation repertoires were produced on the same platform that had also been used for the roughly 670 first-cohort repertoires.

From the approximately 120-subject validation cohort, which was separate from the roughly 610-subject first cohort, the donors were drawn. Only in-frame clones appear in the TCRdb table, and some are missing; sequencing was by immunoSEQ multiplex PCR. Here the sample spans around 160,000 clones, 80% to 85% being singletons. Sequenced input: PBMCs. The chain uses TRBV6-5 and TRBJ1-1, with D unclear. The sequence came from a man aged 25-45 years in good health and CMV-seropositive. The chain's CDR3 is CASSSRRMNTEAFF. The CDR3 DNA sequence: TGTGCCAGCAGTTCCCGCAGGATGAACACTGAAGCTTTCTTT.